The T cell receptor beta chain under discussion was sequenced for a study of T cell changes during pregnancy in multiple sclerosis. The CDR3 sequence is 12 residues long. Trimming took 2 bases from V and 8 from J, leaving 8 bases between them. Germline-derived CDR1 and CDR2 are SGHRS and YFSETQ. Here immunoSEQ multiplex PCR was the method, and the copy in TCRdb shows in-frame clones only, minus some. The table has some 80,000 clones, approximately 90% seen once. The material sequenced was peripheral blood, taken before pregnancy. V is TRBV5-1 and J is TRBJ2-1, with D possibly being TRBD2 (5 bases). This TCR was recovered from a female donor with multiple sclerosis, enrolled in a pregnancy study. CDR3 DNA sequence: TGCGCCAGCAGCTTCCTAGCCGATGAGCAGTTCTTC. Translating it yields CASSFLADEQFF.